The clone carrying this T cell receptor beta chain showed up just a few times. The target antigen is unknown. The data originate from a study of T cell responses to AZD1222 COVID-19 vaccine. Study results and limitations: Unmutated variant regions are reportedly the target of nearly half of TCRs that are spike-specific. Repertoires were sampled only after the peak T cell response. White British ancestry dominated among donors, who included more females, and clonal diversity was possibly underestimated. Vaccine-associated CD4 TCRs ranged over spike, dominating at 160-218 and 743-854.

Germline CDR1 and CDR2: MDHEN and SYDVKM. The CDR3 consists of 15 residues. V was pared by 2 bases and J by 5 bases, with 13 bases between. Libraries were prepared by immunoSEQ multiplex PCR; TCRdb keeps only in-frame clonotypes and omits some of them. This table holds some 130,000 clones, about 88% found once. Here the sequenced sample was peripheral blood, taken 28 days after the second AZD1222 dose. The genes are TRBV28 and TRBJ1-5, with D hard to call. This TCR was sampled from an adult who received the AZD1222 COVID-19 vaccine. For the CDR3, the DNA is TGTGCCAGCAGTTTAGGGAAGGGCCTTTATCAGCCCCAGCATTTT. Protein: CASSLGKGLYQPQHF.